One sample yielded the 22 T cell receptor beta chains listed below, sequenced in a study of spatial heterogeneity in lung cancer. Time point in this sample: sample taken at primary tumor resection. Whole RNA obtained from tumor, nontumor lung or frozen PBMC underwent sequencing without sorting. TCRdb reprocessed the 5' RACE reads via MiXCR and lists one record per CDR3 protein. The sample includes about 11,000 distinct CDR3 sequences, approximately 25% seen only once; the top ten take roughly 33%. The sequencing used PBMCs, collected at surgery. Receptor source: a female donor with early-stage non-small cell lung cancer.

DNA of the CDR3: TGCAGTGCTAGAGATTCCGGGGGACAAGAGACCCAGTACTTC. Translation gives CSARDSGGQETQYF. The chain combines TRBV20-1 with TRBJ2-5; maybe TRBD2 (6 bases). This CDR3 contains 14 residues. CDR1 is DFQATT, CDR2 SNEGSKA, per germline (reference sequence). Between the trimmed V and J ends, which lost 0 bases and 2 bases, there was a span of 10 bases.

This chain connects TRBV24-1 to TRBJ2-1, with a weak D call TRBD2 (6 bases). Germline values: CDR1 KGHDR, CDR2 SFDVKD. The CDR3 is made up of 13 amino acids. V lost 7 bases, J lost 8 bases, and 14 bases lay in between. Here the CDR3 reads CATRDGRNDEQFF. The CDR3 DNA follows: TGTGCCACCAGAGACGGGAGAAATGATGAGCAGTTCTTC.

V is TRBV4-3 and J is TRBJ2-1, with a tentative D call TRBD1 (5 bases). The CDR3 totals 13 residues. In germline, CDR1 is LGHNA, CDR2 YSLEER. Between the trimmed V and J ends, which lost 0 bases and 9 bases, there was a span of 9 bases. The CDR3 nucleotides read TGCGCCAGCAGCCAAGATCTGGGGCGTGAGCAGTTCTTC. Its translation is CASSQDLGREQFF.

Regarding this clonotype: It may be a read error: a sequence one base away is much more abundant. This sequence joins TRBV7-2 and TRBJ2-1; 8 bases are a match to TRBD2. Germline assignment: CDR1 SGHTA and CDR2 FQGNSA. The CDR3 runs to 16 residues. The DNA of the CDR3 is TGTGCCAGCAGCCAGGAGGGACTAGGATGGTACAATGAGCTGTTCTTC. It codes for CASSQEGLGWYNELFF.

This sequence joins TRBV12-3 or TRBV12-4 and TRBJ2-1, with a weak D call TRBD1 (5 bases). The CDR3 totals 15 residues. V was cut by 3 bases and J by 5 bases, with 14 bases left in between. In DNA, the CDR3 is TGTGCCAGCAGTTTTCAGGGAAGGGTTAACAATGAGCAGTTCTTC. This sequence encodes CASSFQGRVNNEQFF.

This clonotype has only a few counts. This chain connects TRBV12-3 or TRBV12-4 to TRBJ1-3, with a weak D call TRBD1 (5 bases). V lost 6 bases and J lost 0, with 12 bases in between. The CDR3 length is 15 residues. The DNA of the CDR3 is TGTGCCAGCAGGAACACCGGGGCCTCTGGAAACACCATATATTTT. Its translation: CASRNTGASGNTIYF.

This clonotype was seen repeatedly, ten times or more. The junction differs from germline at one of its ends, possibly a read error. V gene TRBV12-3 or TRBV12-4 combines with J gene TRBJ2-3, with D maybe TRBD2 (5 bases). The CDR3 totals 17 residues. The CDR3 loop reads CASSVARTPLSTDTQYF. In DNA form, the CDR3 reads TGTGCCAGCAGTGTAGCCCGGACTCCTCTAAGCACAGATACGCAGTATTTT.

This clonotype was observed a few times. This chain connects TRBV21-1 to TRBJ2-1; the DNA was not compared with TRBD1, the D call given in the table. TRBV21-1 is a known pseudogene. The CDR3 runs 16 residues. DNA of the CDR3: TGTGCCAGCAGCGCCCCCCGGGACAGAAAAGACAATGAGCAGTTCTTC. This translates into CASSAPRDRKDNEQFF.

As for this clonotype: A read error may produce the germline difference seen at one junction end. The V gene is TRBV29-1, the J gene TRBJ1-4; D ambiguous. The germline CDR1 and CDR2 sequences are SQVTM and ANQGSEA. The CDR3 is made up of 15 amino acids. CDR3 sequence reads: CSIEDGEATNEKLFF. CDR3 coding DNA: TGCAGCATTGAAGACGGCGAGGCAACTAATGAAAAACTGTTTTTT. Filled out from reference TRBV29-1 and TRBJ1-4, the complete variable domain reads SAVISQKPSRDICQRGTSLTIQCQVDSQVTMMFWYRQQPGQSLTLIATANQGSEATYESGFVIDKFPISRPNLTFSTLTVSNMSPEDSSIYLCSIEDGEATNEKLFFGSGTQLSVL.

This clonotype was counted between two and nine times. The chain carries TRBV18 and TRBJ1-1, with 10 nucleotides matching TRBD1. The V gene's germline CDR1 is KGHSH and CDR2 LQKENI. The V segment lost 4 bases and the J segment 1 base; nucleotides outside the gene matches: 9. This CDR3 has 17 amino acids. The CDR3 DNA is TGTGCCAGCTCACGACAGGGGGCTCGATCAGCGAACACTGAAGCTTTCTTT. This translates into CASSRQGARSANTEAFF. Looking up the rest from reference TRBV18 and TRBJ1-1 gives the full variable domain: NAGVMQNPRHLVRRRGQEARLRCSPMKGHSHVYWYRQLPEEGLKFMVYLQKENIIDESGMPKERFSAEFPKEGPSILRIQQVVRGDSAAYFCASSRQGARSANTEAFFGQGTRLTVV.

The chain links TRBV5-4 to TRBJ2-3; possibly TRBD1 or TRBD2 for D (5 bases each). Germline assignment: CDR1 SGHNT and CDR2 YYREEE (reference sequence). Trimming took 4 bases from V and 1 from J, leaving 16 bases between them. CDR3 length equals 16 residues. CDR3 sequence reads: CASSQQGAAGTDTQYF. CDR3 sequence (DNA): TGTGCCAGCAGCCAACAAGGGGCAGCGGGCACAGATACGCAGTATTTT.

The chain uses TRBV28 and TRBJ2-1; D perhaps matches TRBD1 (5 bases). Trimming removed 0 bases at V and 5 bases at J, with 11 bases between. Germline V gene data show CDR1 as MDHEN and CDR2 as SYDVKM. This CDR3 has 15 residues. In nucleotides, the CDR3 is TGTGCCAGCAGTTTATGGCAGGGTGAGAACAATGAGCAGTTCTTC. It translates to CASSLWQGENNEQFF.

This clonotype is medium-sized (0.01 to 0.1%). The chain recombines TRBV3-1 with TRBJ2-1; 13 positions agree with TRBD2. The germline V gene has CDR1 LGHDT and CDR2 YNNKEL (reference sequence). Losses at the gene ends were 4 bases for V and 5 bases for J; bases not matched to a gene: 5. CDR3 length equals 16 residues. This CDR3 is CASSPQTSGRHNEQFF. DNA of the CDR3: TGTGCCAGCAGCCCGCAGACTAGCGGGAGGCACAATGAGCAGTTCTTC.

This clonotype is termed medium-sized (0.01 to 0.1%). In DNA form, the CDR3 reads TGTGCCAGCAGCCGAGTCTCCCTAAATGAGCAGTTCTTC. Its translation is CASSRVSLNEQFF. The chain combines TRBV9 with TRBJ2-1, with no clear D. V dropped 4 bases and J dropped 7 bases, with 12 bases sitting between them. The CDR3 extends over 13 amino acids. Per the germline V gene, CDR1 is SGDLS and CDR2 is YYNGEE. The variable domain in full, completed from reference TRBV9 and TRBJ2-1, reads DSGVTQTPKHLITATGQRVTLRCSPRSGDLSVYWYQQSLDQGLQFLIQYYNGEERAKGNILERFSAQQFPDLHSELNLSSLELGDSALYFCASSRVSLNEQFFGPGTRLTVL.

CDR3 coding DNA: TGTGCCAGCACCCTACGGGCAGGCAGACAAGAGACCCAGTACTTC. It specifies CASTLRAGRQETQYF. The rearrangement uses TRBV3-1 and TRBJ2-5; D ambiguous. Germline-derived CDR1 and CDR2 are LGHDT and YNNKEL (reference sequence). With 7 bases removed from V and 2 bases from J, the gap between germline ends came to 17 bases. This CDR3 contains 15 residues.

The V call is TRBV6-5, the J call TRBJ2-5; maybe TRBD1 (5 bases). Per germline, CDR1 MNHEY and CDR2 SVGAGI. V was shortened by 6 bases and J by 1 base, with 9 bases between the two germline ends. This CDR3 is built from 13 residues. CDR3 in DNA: TGTGCCAGCAGGACCAGGGTCCAAGAGACCCAGTACTTC. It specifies CASRTRVQETQYF.

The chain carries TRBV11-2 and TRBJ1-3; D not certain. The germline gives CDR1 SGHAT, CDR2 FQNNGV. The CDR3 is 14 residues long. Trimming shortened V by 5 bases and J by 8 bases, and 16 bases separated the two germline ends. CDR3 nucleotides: TGTGCCAGCAGCCCTGCCGTTGTATCGGACACCATATATTTT. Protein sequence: CASSPAVVSDTIYF.

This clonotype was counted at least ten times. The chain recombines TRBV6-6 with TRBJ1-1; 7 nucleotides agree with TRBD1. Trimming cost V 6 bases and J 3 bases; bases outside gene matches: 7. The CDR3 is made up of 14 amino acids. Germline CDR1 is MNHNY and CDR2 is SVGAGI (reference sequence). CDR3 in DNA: TGTGCCAGCAGACAGAGGGGGCTCGACACTGAAGCTTTCTTT. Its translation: CASRQRGLDTEAFF.

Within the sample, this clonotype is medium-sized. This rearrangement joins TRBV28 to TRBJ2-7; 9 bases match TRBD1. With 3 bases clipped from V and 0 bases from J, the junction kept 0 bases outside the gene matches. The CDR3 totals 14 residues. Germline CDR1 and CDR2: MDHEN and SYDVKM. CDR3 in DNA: TGTGCCAGCAGTTTGGACAGGGGCTCCTACGAGCAGTACTTC. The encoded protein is CASSLDRGSYEQYF.

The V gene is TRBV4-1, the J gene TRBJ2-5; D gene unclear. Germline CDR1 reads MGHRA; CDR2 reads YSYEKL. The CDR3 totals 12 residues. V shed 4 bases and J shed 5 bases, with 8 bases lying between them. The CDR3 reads CASSRVGETQYF. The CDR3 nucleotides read TGCGCCAGCAGCCGCGTCGGGGAGACCCAGTACTTC.

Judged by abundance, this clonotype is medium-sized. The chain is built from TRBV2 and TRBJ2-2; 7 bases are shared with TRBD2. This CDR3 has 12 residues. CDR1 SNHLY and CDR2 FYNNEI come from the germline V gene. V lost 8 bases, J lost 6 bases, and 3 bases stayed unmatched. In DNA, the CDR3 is TGTGCCAGCGGGAGGGATGCCGGGGAGCTGTTTTTT. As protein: CASGRDAGELFF.

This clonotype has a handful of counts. DNA of the CDR3: TGTGCCAGCAGCTTAGACCAGTCTCGGGAGCTGTTTTTT. This translates into CASSLDQSRELFF. The V call is TRBV11-3, the J call TRBJ2-2; no firm D call. Trimming took off 0 bases at V and 9 bases at J, with 8 bases between the two ends. Germline values: CDR1 SGHNT, CDR2 YENEEA. This CDR3 has 13 amino acids.